This is a list of T cell receptor beta chains from one sample in a study of shared clonotypes between healthy human individuals. Some clones are missing from TCRdb's copy, which holds only in-frame ones; the method was immunoSEQ multiplex PCR. The sample has some 580,000 clones, roughly 98% seen once. Sequencing was carried out using naive CD8+ T cells sorted from blood. The receptors stem from a man aged 30-40 years in good health. Each CDR3 is given with its conserved first and last residue. The D gene is left open where the match is weak. Expanded clones get a size class; other rows say once, few or many, or leave the size out.

J gene: TRBJ2-3; D gene: NA; V gene: TRBV4-3; clone size: NA; CDR3 protein: CASSQDIGATSTDTQYF; CDR3 DNA: TGCGCCAGCAGCCAAGATATAGGGGCGACTAGCACAGATACGCAGTATTTT
J gene: TRBJ2-2; D gene: NA; V gene: TRBV14; clone size: NA; CDR3 protein: CASSLAGNGELFF; CDR3 DNA: TGTGCCAGCAGCCTGGCGGGTAACGGGGAGCTGTTTTTT
J gene: TRBJ1-4; D gene: TRBD1; V gene: TRBV7-6; clone size: NA; CDR3 protein: CASSFSSTGAEKLFF; CDR3 DNA: TGTGCCAGCAGCTTTTCCTCGACAGGGGCTGAGAAACTGTTTTTT
J gene: TRBJ2-6; D gene: NA; V gene: TRBV15; clone size: NA; CDR3 protein: CATSRDQTGANVLTF; CDR3 DNA: TGTGCCACCAGCAGGGATCAGACGGGGGCCAACGTCCTGACTTTC
J gene: TRBJ2-2; D gene: NA; V gene: TRBV6-5; clone size: NA; CDR3 protein: CASKGTARTGELFF; CDR3 DNA: TGTGCCAGCAAAGGGACCGCCCGCACCGGGGAGCTGTTTTTT
J gene: TRBJ2-3; D gene: TRBD1; V gene: TRBV28; clone size: NA; CDR3 protein: CASSQPPTGVGDTQYF; CDR3 DNA: TGTGCCAGCAGCCAGCCGCCGACAGGGGTGGGAGATACGCAGTATTTT
J gene: TRBJ1-1; D gene: NA; V gene: TRBV30; clone size: NA; CDR3 protein: CAWSTDGHPEAFF; CDR3 DNA: TGTGCCTGGAGCACCGACGGCCACCCTGAAGCTTTCTTT
J gene: TRBJ1-1; D gene: NA; V gene: TRBV7-6; clone size: NA; CDR3 protein: CASSLEVGSTEAFF; CDR3 DNA: TGTGCCAGCAGCTTAGAAGTGGGGTCCACTGAAGCTTTCTTT
J gene: TRBJ2-3; D gene: NA; V gene: TRBV28; clone size: NA; CDR3 protein: CASSLGIIQADTQYF; CDR3 DNA: TGTGCCAGCAGTTTAGGCATAATCCAGGCAGATACGCAGTATTTT
J gene: TRBJ1-1; D gene: NA; V gene: TRBV5-4; clone size: NA; CDR3 protein: CASRPGKNTEAFF; CDR3 DNA: TGTGCCAGCAGACCAGGGAAGAACACTGAAGCTTTCTTT
J gene: TRBJ2-2; D gene: TRBD2; V gene: TRBV28; clone size: NA; CDR3 protein: CASSLSGRAGELFF; CDR3 DNA: TGTGCCAGCAGTTTAAGCGGGAGGGCCGGGGAGCTGTTTTTT
J gene: TRBJ1-4; D gene: TRBD1; V gene: TRBV7-9; clone size: NA; CDR3 protein: CASSLETGGKEKLFF; CDR3 DNA: TGTGCCAGCAGCTTAGAGACAGGGGGGAAGGAAAAACTGTTTTTT
J gene: TRBJ1-2; D gene: NA; V gene: TRBV9; clone size: NA; CDR3 protein: CASSALTGPTF; CDR3 DNA: TGTGCCAGCAGCGCCCTGACAGGCCCCACCTTC
J gene: TRBJ1-1; D gene: NA; V gene: TRBV27; clone size: NA; CDR3 protein: CASSLGGAVYEAFF; CDR3 DNA: TGTGCCAGCAGTTTAGGGGGGGCGGTTTATGAAGCTTTCTTT
J gene: TRBJ2-1; D gene: NA; V gene: TRBV7-8; clone size: NA; CDR3 protein: CASSRERVSSYNEQFF; CDR3 DNA: TGTGCCAGCAGCCGAGAGCGGGTGAGCTCCTACAATGAGCAGTTCTTC
J gene: TRBJ1-5; D gene: TRBD1; V gene: TRBV15; clone size: NA; CDR3 protein: CATSRDLGQGQPQHF; CDR3 DNA: TGTGCCACCAGCAGAGATCTCGGACAGGGTCAGCCCCAGCATTTT
J gene: TRBJ2-3; D gene: NA; V gene: TRBV27; clone size: NA; CDR3 protein: CASSLFPISGEVTDTQYF; CDR3 DNA: TGTGCCAGCAGTTTATTCCCGATTAGTGGGGAGGTCACAGATACGCAGTATTTT
J gene: TRBJ2-3; D gene: NA; V gene: TRBV27; clone size: NA; CDR3 protein: CASRILGTDTQYF; CDR3 DNA: TGTGCCAGCCGCATCTTGGGCACAGATACGCAGTATTTT
J gene: TRBJ2-2; D gene: NA; V gene: TRBV29-1; clone size: NA; CDR3 protein: CSVGADGELFF; CDR3 DNA: TGCAGCGTTGGAGCCGACGGGGAGCTGTTTTTT
J gene: TRBJ2-3; D gene: NA; V gene: TRBV18; clone size: NA; CDR3 protein: CASSMDRPITDTQYF; CDR3 DNA: TGTGCCAGCTCCATGGACAGACCGATCACAGATACGCAGTATTTT
J gene: TRBJ2-2; D gene: TRBD2; V gene: TRBV7-3; clone size: NA; CDR3 protein: CASSPGLAGGSRDTGELFF; CDR3 DNA: TGTGCCAGCAGCCCCGGACTAGCGGGAGGGTCGAGGGACACCGGGGAGCTGTTTTTT
J gene: TRBJ2-7; D gene: TRBD2; V gene: TRBV11-3; clone size: NA; CDR3 protein: CASSPGTSDSYEQYF; CDR3 DNA: TGTGCCAGCAGCCCCGGGACTAGCGACTCCTACGAGCAGTACTTC
J gene: TRBJ1-1; D gene: TRBD1; V gene: TRBV4-2; clone size: NA; CDR3 protein: CASRFTGGEAFF; CDR3 DNA: TGTGCCAGCAGGTTTACAGGGGGTGAAGCTTTCTTT
J gene: TRBJ2-7; D gene: NA; V gene: TRBV29-1; clone size: NA; CDR3 protein: CSVEGGIGQKPNEQYF; CDR3 DNA: TGCAGCGTTGAAGGGGGAATCGGGCAGAAGCCCAACGAGCAGTACTTC
J gene: TRBJ2-1; D gene: TRBD2; V gene: TRBV18; clone size: NA; CDR3 protein: CASSGGLAGQNEQFF; CDR3 DNA: TGTGCCAGCTCAGGGGGACTAGCAGGCCAAAATGAGCAGTTCTTC
J gene: TRBJ2-7; D gene: NA; V gene: TRBV11-2; clone size: NA; CDR3 protein: CASRGPVAREQYF; CDR3 DNA: TGTGCCAGCAGGGGCCCAGTCGCGCGCGAGCAGTACTTC
J gene: TRBJ2-1; D gene: NA; V gene: TRBV6-4; clone size: NA; CDR3 protein: CASILYGTTSNEQFF; CDR3 DNA: TGTGCCAGCATATTGTACGGGACCACGAGCAATGAGCAGTTCTTC
J gene: TRBJ2-1; D gene: NA; V gene: TRBV2; clone size: once; CDR3 protein: CASMYGNEQFF; CDR3 DNA: TGTGCCAGCATGTATGGGAATGAGCAGTTCTTC
J gene: TRBJ2-6; D gene: TRBD1; V gene: TRBV7-9; clone size: NA; CDR3 protein: CASSDWDSHSGANVLTF; CDR3 DNA: TGTGCCAGCAGCGATTGGGACAGCCACTCTGGGGCCAACGTCCTGACTTTC
J gene: TRBJ2-7; D gene: TRBD2; V gene: TRBV7-9; clone size: once; CDR3 protein: CASSHTLTSGTVGEQYF; CDR3 DNA: TGTGCCAGCAGCCATACCCTCACCAGCGGGACGGTGGGCGAGCAGTACTTC
J gene: TRBJ1-3; D gene: NA; V gene: TRBV30; clone size: NA; CDR3 protein: CAWSVWSGNTIYF; CDR3 DNA: TGTGCCTGGAGTGTTTGGTCTGGAAACACCATATATTTT
J gene: TRBJ2-1; D gene: NA; V gene: TRBV20-1; clone size: NA; CDR3 protein: CSVGLYNEQLF; CDR3 DNA: TGCAGTGTCGGACTGTACAATGAGCAGCTCTTC
J gene: TRBJ2-7; D gene: TRBD1; V gene: TRBV30; clone size: NA; CDR3 protein: CAWSDWDRTSYEQYF; CDR3 DNA: TGTGCCTGGAGTGATTGGGACAGAACCTCCTACGAGCAGTACTTC
J gene: TRBJ2-7; D gene: NA; V gene: TRBV15; clone size: NA; CDR3 protein: CATSREAGTSYEQYF; CDR3 DNA: TGTGCCACCAGCAGAGAGGCGGGTACCTCCTACGAGCAGTACTTC
J gene: TRBJ2-7; D gene: NA; V gene: TRBV29-1; clone size: NA; CDR3 protein: CSVLGRVYEQYF; CDR3 DNA: TGCAGCGTTCTTGGTAGGGTCTACGAGCAGTACTTC
J gene: TRBJ2-7; D gene: NA; V gene: TRBV27; clone size: NA; CDR3 protein: CACNTYEQYF; CDR3 DNA: TGTGCCTGCAACACCTACGAGCAGTACTTC
J gene: TRBJ1-1; D gene: NA; V gene: TRBV28; clone size: NA; CDR3 protein: CASNPGNTEAFF; CDR3 DNA: TGTGCCAGCAACCCAGGGAACACTGAAGCTTTCTTT
J gene: TRBJ2-7; D gene: TRBD1; V gene: TRBV29-1; clone size: once; CDR3 protein: CSVELTGTGTLGSASYEQYF; CDR3 DNA: TGCAGCGTTGAATTAACCGGGACAGGGACACTAGGGTCGGCCTCTTACGAGCAGTACTTC
J gene: TRBJ2-3; D gene: NA; V gene: TRBV10-3; clone size: NA; CDR3 protein: CAISDLSTAPAADTQYF; CDR3 DNA: TGTGCCATCAGTGATCTCAGTACAGCTCCCGCCGCAGATACGCAGTATTTT
J gene: TRBJ2-6; D gene: TRBD2; V gene: TRBV11-2; clone size: NA; CDR3 protein: CASSPVVAGVVPGANVLTF; CDR3 DNA: TGTGCCAGCAGCCCTGTCGTCGCGGGAGTGGTACCTGGGGCCAACGTCCTGACTTTC
J gene: TRBJ2-5; D gene: NA; V gene: TRBV11-2; clone size: NA; CDR3 protein: CASSLSPQETQYF; CDR3 DNA: TGTGCCAGCAGCTTATCCCCTCAAGAGACCCAGTACTTC
J gene: TRBJ1-4; D gene: NA; V gene: TRBV7-9; clone size: once; CDR3 protein: CASSLGPGPGEKLFF; CDR3 DNA: TGTGCCAGCAGCTTAGGGCCAGGGCCCGGGGAAAAACTGTTTTTT
J gene: TRBJ1-1; D gene: TRBD1; V gene: TRBV7-9; clone size: NA; CDR3 protein: CASSPDRGSTEAFF; CDR3 DNA: TGTGCCAGCAGCCCAGACAGGGGGAGTACTGAAGCTTTCTTT
J gene: TRBJ2-7; D gene: TRBD1; V gene: TRBV7-9; clone size: NA; CDR3 protein: CAGGQVPYEQYF; CDR3 DNA: TGTGCCGGCGGACAGGTTCCCTACGAGCAGTACTTC
J gene: TRBJ2-1; D gene: NA; V gene: TRBV7-9; clone size: NA; CDR3 protein: CASSLQAKGSYNEQFF; CDR3 DNA: TGTGCCAGCAGCTTACAAGCAAAGGGCTCCTACAATGAGCAGTTCTTC
J gene: TRBJ2-1; D gene: NA; V gene: TRBV30; clone size: NA; CDR3 protein: CAWSVGDYNEQFF; CDR3 DNA: TGTGCCTGGAGTGTAGGGGACTACAATGAGCAGTTCTTC
J gene: TRBJ1-4; D gene: NA; V gene: TRBV6-1; clone size: NA; CDR3 protein: CASSKGGWGEKLFF; CDR3 DNA: TGTGCCAGCAGTAAAGGGGGTTGGGGTGAAAAACTGTTTTTT
J gene: TRBJ2-7; D gene: NA; V gene: TRBV27; clone size: once; CDR3 protein: CASSTLARGHYEQYF; CDR3 DNA: TGTGCCAGCAGTACCCTCGCCAGGGGTCACTACGAGCAGTACTTC
J gene: TRBJ2-5; D gene: NA; V gene: TRBV7-9; clone size: NA; CDR3 protein: CASSIRVPQETQYF; CDR3 DNA: TGTGCCAGCAGCATACGGGTGCCTCAAGAGACCCAGTACTTC
J gene: TRBJ2-3; D gene: NA; V gene: TRBV6-5; clone size: NA; CDR3 protein: CASSYSNLAHTQYF; CDR3 DNA: TGTGCCAGCAGTTACTCGAATCTAGCACATACGCAGTATTTT
J gene: TRBJ2-7; D gene: TRBD1; V gene: TRBV9; clone size: NA; CDR3 protein: CASSSRLGTGIDEQYF; CDR3 DNA: TGTGCCAGCAGCTCCCGCCTAGGGACAGGTATTGACGAGCAGTACTTC
J gene: TRBJ1-2; D gene: TRBD1; V gene: TRBV5-1; clone size: NA; CDR3 protein: CASSSLPGTGNQGGYTF; CDR3 DNA: TGCGCCAGCAGTTCCCTCCCGGGGACAGGGAATCAGGGTGGCTACACCTTC
J gene: TRBJ2-7; D gene: TRBD2; V gene: TRBV29-1; clone size: NA; CDR3 protein: CSVGVEGLALKEQYF; CDR3 DNA: TGCAGCGTTGGGGTGGAGGGACTAGCTCTGAAGGAGCAGTACTTC
J gene: TRBJ2-5; D gene: NA; V gene: TRBV6-5; clone size: NA; CDR3 protein: CASSYSSGQQETQYF; CDR3 DNA: TGTGCCAGCAGTTACTCGTCGGGTCAGCAAGAGACCCAGTACTTC
J gene: TRBJ2-1; D gene: NA; V gene: TRBV20-1; clone size: NA; CDR3 protein: CSARSNEQFF; CDR3 DNA: TGCAGTGCTAGAAGTAATGAGCAGTTCTTC
J gene: TRBJ1-3; D gene: TRBD1; V gene: TRBV7-6; clone size: NA; CDR3 protein: CASSLRGPGNTIYF; CDR3 DNA: TGTGCCAGCAGCCTTAGGGGGCCGGGAAACACCATATATTTT